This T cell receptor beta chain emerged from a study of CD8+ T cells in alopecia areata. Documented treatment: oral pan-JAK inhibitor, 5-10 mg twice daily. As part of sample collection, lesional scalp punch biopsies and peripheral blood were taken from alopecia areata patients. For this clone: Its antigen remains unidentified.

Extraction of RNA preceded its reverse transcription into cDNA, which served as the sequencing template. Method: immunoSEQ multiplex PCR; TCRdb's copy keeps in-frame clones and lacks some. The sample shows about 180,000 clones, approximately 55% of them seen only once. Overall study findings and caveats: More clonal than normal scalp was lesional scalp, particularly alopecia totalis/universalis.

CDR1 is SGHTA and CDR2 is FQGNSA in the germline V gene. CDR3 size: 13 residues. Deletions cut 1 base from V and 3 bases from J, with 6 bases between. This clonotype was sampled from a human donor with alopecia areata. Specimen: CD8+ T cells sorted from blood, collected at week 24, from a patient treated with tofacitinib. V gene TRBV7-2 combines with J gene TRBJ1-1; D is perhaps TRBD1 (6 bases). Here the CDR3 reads CASSLGGHTEAFF. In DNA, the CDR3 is TGTGCCAGCAGCTTAGGGGGGCACACTGAAGCTTTCTTT.